This T cell receptor (beta chain) was retrieved from a study of T-cell reconstitution after alpha-beta-depleted transplantation in children. As it was prepared, the TCRbeta library received unique molecular identifiers. Via MiXCR, TCRdb re-called the PCR reads, giving one row per CDR3 protein. The table has about 610,000 distinct CDR3 sequences, under 12% seen once. Per germline, CDR1 SGHTA and CDR2 FQGNSA. The CDR3 loop spans 15 amino acids. V lost 5 bases, J lost 2 bases, and 16 bases lay in between. Here the sequenced sample was PBMCs from the stem cell graft donor, taken from the stem cell graft. The sequence was obtained from a human donor who donated a stem cell graft to a child with acute myeloid leukemia. This sequence joins TRBV7-2 and TRBJ2-7; D is ambiguous. CDR3 in DNA: TGTGCCAGCAGCCCGGGTCGAAACCCACCCTACGAGCAGTACTTC. Its translation: CASSPGRNPPYEQYF.